The following is a TCR beta chain sequence with its context. The sample originates from a study of control samples from healthy donors and cancer patients. Here immunoSEQ multiplex PCR was the method, and the copy in TCRdb shows in-frame clones only, minus some. Among some 150,000 clones, less than 95% were seen once, and the ten largest hold 6% to 9%. The specimen sequenced was blood. The sequence was obtained from a man aged 18 to 29 in good health.

The CDR3 loop reads CASSKDYRVSNNSPLHF. For the CDR3, the DNA is TGTGCCAGCAGCAAAGACTACAGGGTTTCAAATAATTCACCCCTCCACTTT. The rearrangement uses TRBV21-1 and TRBJ1-6; no check of the table's D call, TRBD1, against the DNA was made. TRBV21-1 is listed as a pseudogene. The CDR3 consists of 17 residues.